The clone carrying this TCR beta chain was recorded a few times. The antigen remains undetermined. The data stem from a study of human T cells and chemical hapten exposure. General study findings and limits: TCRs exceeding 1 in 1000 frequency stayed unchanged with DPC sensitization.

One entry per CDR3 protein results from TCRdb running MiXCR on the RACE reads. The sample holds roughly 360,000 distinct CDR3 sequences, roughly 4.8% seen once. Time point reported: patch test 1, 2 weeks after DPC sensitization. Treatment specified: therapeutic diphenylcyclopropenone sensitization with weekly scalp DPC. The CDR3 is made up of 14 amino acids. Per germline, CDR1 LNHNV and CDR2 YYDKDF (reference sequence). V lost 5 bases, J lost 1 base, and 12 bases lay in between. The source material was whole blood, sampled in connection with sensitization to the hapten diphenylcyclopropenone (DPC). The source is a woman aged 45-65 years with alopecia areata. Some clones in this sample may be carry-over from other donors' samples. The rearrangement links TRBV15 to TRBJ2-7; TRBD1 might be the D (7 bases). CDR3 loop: CATSPRDSSYEQYF. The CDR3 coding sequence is TGTGCCACCAGCCCGCGGGACAGTTCCTACGAGCAGTACTTC.